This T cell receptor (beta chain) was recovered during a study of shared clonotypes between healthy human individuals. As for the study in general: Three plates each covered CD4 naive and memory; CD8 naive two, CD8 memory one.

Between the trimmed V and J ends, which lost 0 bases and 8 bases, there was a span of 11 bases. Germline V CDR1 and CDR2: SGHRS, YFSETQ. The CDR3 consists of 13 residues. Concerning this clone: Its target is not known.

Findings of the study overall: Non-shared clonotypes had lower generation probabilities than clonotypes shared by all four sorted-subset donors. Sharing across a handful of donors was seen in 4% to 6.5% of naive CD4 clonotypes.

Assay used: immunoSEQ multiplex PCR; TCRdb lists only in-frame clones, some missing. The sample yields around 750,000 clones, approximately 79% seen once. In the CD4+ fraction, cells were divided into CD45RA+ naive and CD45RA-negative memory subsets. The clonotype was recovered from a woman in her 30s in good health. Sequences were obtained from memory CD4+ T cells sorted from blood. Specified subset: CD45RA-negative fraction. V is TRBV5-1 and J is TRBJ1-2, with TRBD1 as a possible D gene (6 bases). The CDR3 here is CASSLDTGFGYTF. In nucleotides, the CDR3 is TGCGCCAGCAGCTTGGACACAGGGTTCGGCTACACCTTC.